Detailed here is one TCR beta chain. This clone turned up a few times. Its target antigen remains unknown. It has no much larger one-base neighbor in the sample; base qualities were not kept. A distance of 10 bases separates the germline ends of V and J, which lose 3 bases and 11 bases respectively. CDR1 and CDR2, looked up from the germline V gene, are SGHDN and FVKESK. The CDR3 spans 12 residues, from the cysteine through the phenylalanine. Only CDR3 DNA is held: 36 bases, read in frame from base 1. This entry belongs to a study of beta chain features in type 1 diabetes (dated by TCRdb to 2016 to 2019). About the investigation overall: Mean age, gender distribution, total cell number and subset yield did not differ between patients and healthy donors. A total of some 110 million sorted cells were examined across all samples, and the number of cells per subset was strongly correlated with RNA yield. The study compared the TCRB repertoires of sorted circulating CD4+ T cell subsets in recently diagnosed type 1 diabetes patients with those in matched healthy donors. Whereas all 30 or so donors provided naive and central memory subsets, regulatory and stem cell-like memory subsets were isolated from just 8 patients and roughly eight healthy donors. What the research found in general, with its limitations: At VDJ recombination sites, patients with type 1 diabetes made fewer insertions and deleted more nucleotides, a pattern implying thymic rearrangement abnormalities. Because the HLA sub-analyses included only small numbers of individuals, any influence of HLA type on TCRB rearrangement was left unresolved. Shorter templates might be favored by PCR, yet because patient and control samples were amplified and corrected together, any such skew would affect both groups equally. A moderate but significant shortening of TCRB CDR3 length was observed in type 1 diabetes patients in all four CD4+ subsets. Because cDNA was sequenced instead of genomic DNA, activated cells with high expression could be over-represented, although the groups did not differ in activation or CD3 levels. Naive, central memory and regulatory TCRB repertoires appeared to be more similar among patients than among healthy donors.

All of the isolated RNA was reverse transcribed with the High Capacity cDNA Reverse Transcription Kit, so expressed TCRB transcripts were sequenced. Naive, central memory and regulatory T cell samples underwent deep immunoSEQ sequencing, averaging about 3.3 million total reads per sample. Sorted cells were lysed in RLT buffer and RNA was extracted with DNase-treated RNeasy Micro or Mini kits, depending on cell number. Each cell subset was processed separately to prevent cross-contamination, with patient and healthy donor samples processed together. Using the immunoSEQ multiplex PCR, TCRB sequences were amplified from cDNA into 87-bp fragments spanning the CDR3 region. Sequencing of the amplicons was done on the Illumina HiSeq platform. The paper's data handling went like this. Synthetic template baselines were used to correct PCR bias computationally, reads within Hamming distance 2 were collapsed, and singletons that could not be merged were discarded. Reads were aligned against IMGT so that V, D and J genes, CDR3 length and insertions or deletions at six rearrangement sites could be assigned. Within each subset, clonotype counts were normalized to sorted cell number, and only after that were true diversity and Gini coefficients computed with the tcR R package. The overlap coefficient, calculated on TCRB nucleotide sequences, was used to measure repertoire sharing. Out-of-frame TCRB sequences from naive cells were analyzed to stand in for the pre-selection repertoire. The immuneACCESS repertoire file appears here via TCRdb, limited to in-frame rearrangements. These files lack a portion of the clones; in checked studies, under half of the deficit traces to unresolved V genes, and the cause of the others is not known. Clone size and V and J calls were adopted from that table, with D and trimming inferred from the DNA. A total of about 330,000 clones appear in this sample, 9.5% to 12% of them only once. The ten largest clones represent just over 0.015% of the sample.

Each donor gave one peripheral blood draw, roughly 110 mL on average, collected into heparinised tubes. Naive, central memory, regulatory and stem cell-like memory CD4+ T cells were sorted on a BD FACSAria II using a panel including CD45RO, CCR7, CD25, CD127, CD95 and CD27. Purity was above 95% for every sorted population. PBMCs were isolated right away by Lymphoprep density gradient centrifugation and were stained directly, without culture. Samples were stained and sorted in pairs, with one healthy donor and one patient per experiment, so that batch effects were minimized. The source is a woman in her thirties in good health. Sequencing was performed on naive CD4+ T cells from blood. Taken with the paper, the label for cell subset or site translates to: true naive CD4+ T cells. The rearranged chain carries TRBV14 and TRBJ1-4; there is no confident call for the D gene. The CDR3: CASSHQGLKLFF. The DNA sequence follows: TGTGCCAGCAGCCATCAAGGACTTAAACTGTTTTTT.